A single sample is the source of the 7 T cell receptor beta chains below, sequenced in a study of blood T cell repertoires in COVID-19. This table comes from immunoSEQ multiplex PCR, and its TCRdb copy is limited to in-frame clones, with some not included. Among some 200,000 clones, about 87% were seen once, and the ten largest hold approximately 0.88%. Material: peripheral blood. The receptors were sampled from a woman aged 18-29 years who had recovered from COVID-19.

This chain connects TRBV30 to TRBJ1-2, with D unresolved. The CDR3 totals 14 residues. From germline, CDR1 is GTSNPN and CDR2 SVGIG (reference sequence). V lost 5 bases and J 4 bases, leaving 17 bases between the germline ends. CDR3 DNA: TGTGCCTGGGATAACCTCCCCCTAGGCTATGGCTACACCTTC. Its translation is CAWDNLPLGYGYTF.

The rearrangement uses TRBV19 and TRBJ2-3; D not resolved. The CDR3 loop spans 14 amino acids. V lost 0 bases and J lost 1, with 5 bases in between. The germline V gene encodes CDR1 LNHDA and CDR2 SQIVND (reference sequence). The CDR3 nucleotides read TGTGCCAGTAGTATAGATTGGCGCACAGATACGCAGTATTTT. Its translation: CASSIDWRTDTQYF.

The chain uses TRBV19 and TRBJ2-1; the match to TRBD2 covers 8 bases. The CDR3 runs 15 residues. The germline V gene encodes CDR1 LNHDA and CDR2 SQIVND (reference sequence). V was clipped by 5 bases and J by 2 bases; unmatched bases: 5. For the CDR3, the DNA is TGTGCCAGTAGTGCCCGGGGGGGCACCTACAATGAGCAGTTCTTC. Protein product: CASSARGGTYNEQFF.

This clone was counted only a few times. The V gene is TRBV2, the J gene TRBJ1-6, with TRBD1 matching 10 bases. Trimming at V came to 4 bases and at J to 10 bases, leaving 7 bases not matched to a gene. Germline CDR1 is SNHLY and CDR2 is FYNNEI. CDR3 length: 15 residues. CDR3 protein: CASSVTGQGISPLHF. The DNA for the CDR3 is TGTGCCAGCAGTGTAACGGGACAGGGGATATCACCCCTCCACTTT.

This chain links TRBV21-1 with TRBJ1-5; the D segment call TRBD1 is taken from the table without a DNA check. TRBV21-1 is a documented pseudogene. The CDR3 loop spans 15 amino acids. CDR3 DNA: TGTGCCAGCAGCAAAGCCAGGGGAAGGGTTCAGCCCCAGCATTTT. This sequence encodes CASSKARGRVQPQHF.

The J gene is TRBJ1-5, the V gene TRBV2; D is uncertain. CDR3 length equals 15 residues. Per germline, CDR1 SNHLY and CDR2 FYNNEI. V dropped 4 bases and J dropped 3 bases, with 13 bases sitting between them. The CDR3 here is CASSGQNRDNQPQHF. The CDR3, as DNA: TGTGCCAGCAGTGGTCAGAACAGAGACAATCAGCCCCAGCATTTT.

The chain couples TRBV4-3 to TRBJ2-1, with 8 bases lining up with TRBD2. Unmatched junction bases numbered 23, after V lost 4 bases and J lost 9 bases. This CDR3 is built from 19 residues. Germline CDR1 is LGHNA and CDR2 is YSLEER. CDR3 DNA: TGCGCCAGCAGCCGCTTGCCGCGAGAGTCTTCGGGACTAGAAAGTGAGCAGTTCTTC. Translating gives CASSRLPRESSGLESEQFF.